This record concerns one T cell receptor beta chain sequence. CDR1 and CDR2 (germline): SQVTM, ANQGSEA. Trimming shortened V by 0 bases and J by 0 bases, and 19 bases separated the two germline ends. The CDR3 contains 18 residues. These data come from a study of blood T cell repertoires in COVID-19. Across the study: The United States, Italy and Spain provided the acute and convalescent COVID-19 samples. T cells, B-cell-depleted T cells, or PBMCs provided the cDNA or gDNA that served as material.

Per the original methods: How many nucleated cells were present was estimated from reference gene primer amplification. The repertoire was sequenced with immunoSEQ multiplex PCR; TCRdb's copy has only in-frame clones and lacks some. V, J and clone size were drawn from that table, and D and trimming were deduced from the DNA. The sample has more than 150,000 clones; roughly 86% are singletons. The rearrangement uses TRBV29-1 and TRBJ2-3; the D gene is possibly TRBD1 (6 bases). The sequenced material came from peripheral blood. This TCR derives from a man between 40 and 49 years old with active or convalescent COVID-19. The CDR3 nucleotides are TGCAGCGTTGAAGATCCGCGAGGGACACCTTCTAGCACAGATACGCAGTATTTT. Translating gives CSVEDPRGTPSSTDTQYF.